This entry lists 6 T cell receptor beta chains sequenced from one sample in a study of CD8 T cells in ankylosing spondylitis. TCRdb analysed the 5' RACE reads with MiXCR anew, one entry per CDR3 protein. The sample holds 200,000 or so distinct CDR3 sequences, 15% to 20% seen once. The sequencing sample was made of blood, either unsorted or a sorted T cell fraction (not recorded which). The receptors originated from a male donor between 5 and 29 years old with ankylosing spondylitis or in good health (not recorded which).

This clonotype was observed many times. The chain recombines TRBV7-9 with TRBJ1-2; D not certain. V was pared by 1 base and J by 1 base, with 7 bases between. The V gene's germline CDR1 is SEHNR and CDR2 FQNEAQ (reference sequence). The CDR3 is made up of 14 amino acids. The CDR3 here is CASSLGRDNYGYTF. The CDR3 coding sequence is TGTGCCAGCAGCTTAGGTCGGGATAACTATGGCTACACCTTC.

This sequence joins TRBV10-3 and TRBJ2-5; the D is unclear. The V gene's germline CDR1 is ENHRY and CDR2 SYGVKD. Trimming pared 0 bases from V and 4 bases from J, leaving 15 bases between. The CDR3 length is 16 residues. CDR3 protein: CAISESQLRSVETQYF. CDR3 sequence (DNA): TGTGCCATCAGTGAGTCACAACTGAGATCCGTAGAGACCCAGTACTTC.

J is TRBJ2-7 and V is TRBV5-6; 10 nucleotides align to TRBD2. This CDR3 region has 15 residues. The J segment lost 5 bases and the V segment lost 3 bases, leaving 8 bases of the junction unmatched. Per the germline V gene, CDR1 is SGHDT and CDR2 is YYEEEE. Written as DNA, the CDR3 is TGTGCCAGCAGCTGGGCCGGGACTAGCGTCAACGAGCAGTACGTC. Encoded protein: CASSWAGTSVNEQYV.

This clonotype has at least ten counts. This chain uses TRBV25-1 with TRBJ1-4, with D unresolved. Trimming removed 4 bases from V and 8 bases from J, with 11 bases in between. This CDR3 spans 13 amino acids. CDR1 MGHDK and CDR2 SYGVNS come from the germline V gene. The CDR3 DNA follows: TGTGCCAGCAGTGCTTACAAGCGGGAAAAACTGTTTTTT. Translation gives CASSAYKREKLFF. Based on the CDR3 plus reference TRBV25-1 and TRBJ1-4, the full variable domain is EADIYQTPRYLVIGTGKKITLECSQTMGHDKMYWYQQDPGMELHLIHYSYGVNSTEKGDLSSESTVSRIRTEHFPLTLESARPSHTSQYLCASSAYKREKLFFGSGTQLSVL.

This clonotype turned up a few times. This chain uses TRBV11-2 with TRBJ2-1; possibly TRBD1 for D (6 bases). The germline V and J ends were trimmed by 5 bases and 3 bases, with 14 bases remaining between them. CDR1 SGHAT and CDR2 FQNNGV come from the germline V gene. This CDR3 has 15 residues. The CDR3 reads CASSQVRGFYNEQFF. The CDR3 DNA is TGTGCCAGCAGCCAAGTTAGGGGGTTCTACAATGAGCAGTTCTTC.

This clonotype was found many times. The rearrangement uses TRBV2 and TRBJ2-7, with TRBD1 as a possible D gene (5 bases). The CDR3 loop spans 13 amino acids. Trimming removed 7 bases at V and 2 bases at J, with 12 bases between. Germline CDR1 reads SNHLY; CDR2 reads FYNNEI. The CDR3 is CASTKDTTYEQYV. In nucleotides, the CDR3 is TGTGCCAGCACTAAGGACACCACCTACGAGCAGTACGTC.